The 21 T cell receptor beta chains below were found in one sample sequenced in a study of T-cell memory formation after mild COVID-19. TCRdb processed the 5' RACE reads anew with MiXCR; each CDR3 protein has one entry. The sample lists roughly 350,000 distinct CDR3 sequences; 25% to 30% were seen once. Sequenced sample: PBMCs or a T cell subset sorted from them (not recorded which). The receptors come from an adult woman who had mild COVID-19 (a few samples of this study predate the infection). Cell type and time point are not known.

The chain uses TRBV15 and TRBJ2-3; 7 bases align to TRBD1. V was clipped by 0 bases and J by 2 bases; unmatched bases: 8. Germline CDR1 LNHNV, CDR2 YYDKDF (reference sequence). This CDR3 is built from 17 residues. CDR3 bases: TGTGCCACCAGCAGAGAAGGGGGCCATACTCTCACAGATACGCAGTATTTT. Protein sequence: CATSREGGHTLTDTQYF.

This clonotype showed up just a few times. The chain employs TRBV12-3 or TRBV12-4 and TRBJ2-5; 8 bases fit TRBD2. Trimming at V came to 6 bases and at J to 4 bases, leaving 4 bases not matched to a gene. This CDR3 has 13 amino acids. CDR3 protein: CASRITSGETQYF. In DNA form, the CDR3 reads TGTGCCAGCAGGATCACTAGCGGAGAGACCCAGTACTTC.

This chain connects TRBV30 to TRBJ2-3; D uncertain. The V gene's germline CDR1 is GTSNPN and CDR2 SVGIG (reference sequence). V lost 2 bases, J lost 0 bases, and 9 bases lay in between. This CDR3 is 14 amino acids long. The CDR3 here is CAWSWSSSTDTQYF. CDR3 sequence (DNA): TGTGCCTGGAGTTGGTCTTCTAGCACAGATACGCAGTATTTT.

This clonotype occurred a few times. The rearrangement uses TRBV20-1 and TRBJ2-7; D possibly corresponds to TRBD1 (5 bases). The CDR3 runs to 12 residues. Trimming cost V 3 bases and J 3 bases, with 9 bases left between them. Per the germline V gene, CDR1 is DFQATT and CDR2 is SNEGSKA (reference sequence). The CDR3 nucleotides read TGCAGTGCTAGCCGACAGCTCTACGAGCAGTACTTC. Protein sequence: CSASRQLYEQYF.

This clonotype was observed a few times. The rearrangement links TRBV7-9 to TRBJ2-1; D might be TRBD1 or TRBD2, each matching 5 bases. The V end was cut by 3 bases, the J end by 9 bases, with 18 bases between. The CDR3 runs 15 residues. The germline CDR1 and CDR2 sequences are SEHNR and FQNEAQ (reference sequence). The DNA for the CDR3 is TGTGCCAGCAGCTTTGTACACCGGGACCACCCTGAGCAGTTCTTC. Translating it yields CASSFVHRDHPEQFF.

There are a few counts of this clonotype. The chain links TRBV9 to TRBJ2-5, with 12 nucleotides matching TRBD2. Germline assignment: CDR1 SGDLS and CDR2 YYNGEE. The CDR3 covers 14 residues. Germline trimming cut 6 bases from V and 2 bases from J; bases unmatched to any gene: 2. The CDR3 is CASTSGGVQETQYF. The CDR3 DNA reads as TGTGCCAGCACTAGCGGGGGGGTTCAAGAGACCCAGTACTTC.

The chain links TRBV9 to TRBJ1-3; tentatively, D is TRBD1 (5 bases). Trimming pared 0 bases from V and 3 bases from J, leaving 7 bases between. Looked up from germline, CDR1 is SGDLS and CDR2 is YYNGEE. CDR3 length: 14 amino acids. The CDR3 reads CASSVGDSGNTIYF. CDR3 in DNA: TGTGCCAGCAGCGTAGGAGACAGTGGAAACACCATATATTTT.

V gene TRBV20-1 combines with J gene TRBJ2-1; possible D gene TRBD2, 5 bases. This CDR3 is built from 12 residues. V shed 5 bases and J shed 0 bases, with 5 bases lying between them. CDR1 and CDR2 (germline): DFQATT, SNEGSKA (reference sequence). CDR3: CSAGSSYNEQFF. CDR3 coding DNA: TGCAGTGCTGGGAGCTCCTACAATGAGCAGTTCTTC.

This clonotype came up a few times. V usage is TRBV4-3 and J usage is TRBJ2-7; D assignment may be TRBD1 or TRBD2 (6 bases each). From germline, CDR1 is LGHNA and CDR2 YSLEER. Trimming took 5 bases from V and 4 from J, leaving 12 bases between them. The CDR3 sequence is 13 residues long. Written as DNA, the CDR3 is TGCGCCAGCAGCACTAGAGGGGGGTACGAGCAGTACTTC. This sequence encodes CASSTRGGYEQYF.

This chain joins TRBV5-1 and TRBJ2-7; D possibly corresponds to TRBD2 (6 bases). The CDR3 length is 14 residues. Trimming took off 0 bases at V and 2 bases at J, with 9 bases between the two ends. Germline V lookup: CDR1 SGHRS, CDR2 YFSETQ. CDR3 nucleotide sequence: TGCGCCAGCAGCTTGGATCCGGGGGCCTACGAGCAGTACTTC. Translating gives CASSLDPGAYEQYF.

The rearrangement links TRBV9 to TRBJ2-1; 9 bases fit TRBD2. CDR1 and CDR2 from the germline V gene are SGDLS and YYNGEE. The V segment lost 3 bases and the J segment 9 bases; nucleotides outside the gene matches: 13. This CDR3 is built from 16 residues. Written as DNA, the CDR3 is TGTGCCAGCAGCGCGAGGAGGGTAGCGGGGGTCGGTGAGCAGTTCTTC. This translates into CASSARRVAGVGEQFF.

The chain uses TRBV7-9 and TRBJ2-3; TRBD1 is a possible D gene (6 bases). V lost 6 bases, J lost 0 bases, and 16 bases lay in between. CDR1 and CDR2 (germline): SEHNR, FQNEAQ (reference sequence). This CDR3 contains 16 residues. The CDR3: CASRSTGATSTDTQYF. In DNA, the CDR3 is TGTGCCAGCAGGTCGACAGGAGCGACTAGCACAGATACGCAGTATTTT.

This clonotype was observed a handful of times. Written as DNA, the CDR3 is TGTGCCATCAGTGAGTCGGGGAGGCCCCAGCATTTT. It yields the protein CAISESGRPQHF. This chain connects TRBV10-3 to TRBJ1-5; the D is unclear. The CDR3 is 12 residues long. Trimming removed 0 bases at V and 9 bases at J, with 6 bases between. Germline V gene data show CDR1 as ENHRY and CDR2 as SYGVKD.

The chain's CDR3 is CASSFSGGGGNEQFF. In nucleotides, the CDR3 is TGTGCCAGCAGCTTCTCGGGAGGAGGTGGAAATGAGCAGTTCTTC. This chain joins TRBV7-9 and TRBJ2-1; 7 bases map to TRBD2. CDR1 and CDR2 from the germline V gene are SEHNR and FQNEAQ (reference sequence). This CDR3 contains 15 residues. Trimming took 3 bases from V and 7 from J; bases not matched to a gene: 9.

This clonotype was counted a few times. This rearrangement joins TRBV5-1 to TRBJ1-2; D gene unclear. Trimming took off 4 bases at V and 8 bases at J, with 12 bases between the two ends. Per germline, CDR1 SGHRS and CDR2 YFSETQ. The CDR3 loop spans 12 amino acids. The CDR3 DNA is TGCGCCAGCAGCCCCGCAGTGGGGGGCTACACCTTC. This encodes CASSPAVGGYTF.

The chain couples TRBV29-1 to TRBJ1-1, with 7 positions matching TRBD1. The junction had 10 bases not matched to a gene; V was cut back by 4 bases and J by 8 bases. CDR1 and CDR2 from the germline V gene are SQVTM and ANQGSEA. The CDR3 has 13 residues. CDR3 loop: CSVVGPGGVEAFF. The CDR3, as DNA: TGCAGCGTTGTGGGACCAGGGGGGGTAGAAGCTTTCTTT.

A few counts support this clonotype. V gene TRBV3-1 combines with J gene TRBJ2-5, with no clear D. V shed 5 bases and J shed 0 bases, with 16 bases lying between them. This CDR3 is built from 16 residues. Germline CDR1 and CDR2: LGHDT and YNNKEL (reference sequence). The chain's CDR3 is CASSSRGAKYQETQYF. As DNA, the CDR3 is TGTGCCAGCAGCTCACGCGGTGCCAAGTACCAAGAGACCCAGTACTTC.

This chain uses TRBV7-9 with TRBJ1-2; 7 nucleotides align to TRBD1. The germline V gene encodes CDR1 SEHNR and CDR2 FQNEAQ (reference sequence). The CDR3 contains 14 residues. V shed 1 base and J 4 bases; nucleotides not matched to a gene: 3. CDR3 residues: CASSLGDRLYGYTF. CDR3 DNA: TGTGCCAGCAGCTTAGGGGACAGACTCTATGGCTACACCTTC.

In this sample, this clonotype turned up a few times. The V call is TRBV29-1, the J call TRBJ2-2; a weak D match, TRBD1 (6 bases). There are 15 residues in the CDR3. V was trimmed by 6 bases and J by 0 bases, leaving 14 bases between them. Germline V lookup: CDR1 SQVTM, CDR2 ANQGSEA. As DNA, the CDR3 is TGCAGCGTGGTAACAGGGTCCTCGAACACCGGGGAGCTGTTTTTT. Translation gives CSVVTGSSNTGELFF.

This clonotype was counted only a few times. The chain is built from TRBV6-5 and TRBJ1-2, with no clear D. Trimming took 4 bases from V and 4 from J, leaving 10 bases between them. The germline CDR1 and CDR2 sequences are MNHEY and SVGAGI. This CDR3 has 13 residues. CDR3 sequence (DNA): TGTGCCAGCAGTTCAAGAGAGACCTATGGCTACACCTTC. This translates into CASSSRETYGYTF.

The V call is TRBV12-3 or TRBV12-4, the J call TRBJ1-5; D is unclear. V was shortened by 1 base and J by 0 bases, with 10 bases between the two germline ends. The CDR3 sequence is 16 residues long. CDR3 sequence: CASSLGGPNSNQPQHF. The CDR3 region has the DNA TGTGCCAGCAGTTTAGGCGGCCCGAATAGCAATCAGCCCCAGCATTTT.